The 19 T cell receptor beta chains below come from one sample, sequenced in a study of cytotoxic CD8 clonotypes in ibrutinib-treated CLL. Sequencing was performed with immunoSEQ multiplex PCR; in TCRdb, only in-frame clones are kept and a portion is missing. The sample holds 300,000 to 350,000 clones, more than 65% seen once. This specimen consisted of PBMCs, obtained before ibrutinib treatment. These TCRs come from a human donor with chronic lymphocytic leukemia.

The V call is TRBV29-1, the J call TRBJ2-1; D is unclear. Trimming shortened V by 2 bases and J by 9 bases, and 8 bases separated the two germline ends. The CDR3 has 11 amino acids. CDR1 is SQVTM, CDR2 ANQGSEA, per germline. CDR3 bases: TGCAGCGTTGAACTCTTATTTGAGCAGTTCTTC. The encoded protein is CSVELLFEQFF.

The chain carries TRBV11-2 and TRBJ2-1, with D perhaps matching TRBD2 (5 bases). This CDR3 comprises 15 residues. Germline-derived CDR1 and CDR2 are SGHAT and FQNNGV. The germline V and J ends were trimmed by 1 base and 5 bases, with 12 bases remaining between them. This chain's CDR3 is CASSLGRWGDNEQFF. CDR3 coding DNA: TGTGCCAGCAGCTTAGGGCGATGGGGAGACAATGAGCAGTTCTTC.

This clone was seen a single time. The chain has TRBV18 and TRBJ1-1; D perhaps matches TRBD1 (5 bases). CDR3 length: 13 amino acids. Between the trimmed V and J ends, which lost 5 bases and 1 base, there was a span of 8 bases. Looked up from germline, CDR1 is KGHSH and CDR2 is LQKENI. The CDR3 reads CASSWQGNTEAFF. In DNA form, the CDR3 reads TGTGCCAGCTCATGGCAGGGGAACACTGAAGCTTTCTTT.

V gene TRBV29-1 combines with J gene TRBJ2-5; 14 nucleotides match TRBD2. Unmatched junction bases numbered 6, after V lost 4 bases and J lost 5 bases. This CDR3 is built from 15 residues. Germline lookup yields CDR1 SQVTM and CDR2 ANQGSEA. The CDR3 is CSVVGTSGSLETQYF. The CDR3 DNA follows: TGCAGCGTTGTGGGGACTAGCGGGAGTTTGGAGACCCAGTACTTC.

This sequence joins TRBV10-3 and TRBJ2-1, with 12 bases matching TRBD2. Germline loops: CDR1 ENHRY, CDR2 SYGVKD. The CDR3 is 16 amino acids. The V gene end was trimmed by 5 bases and the J gene end by 5 bases; junction bases not matched to a gene: 7. This chain's CDR3 is CAISPRTSGTHNEQFF. The CDR3 coding sequence is TGTGCCATCAGTCCTAGGACTAGCGGGACTCACAATGAGCAGTTCTTC.

CDR3 nucleotide sequence: TGCGCCAGCAGCCAAGATCTAATCAGGGAGGGTCTAGGTACGCAGTATTTT. Translation gives CASSQDLIREGLGTQYF. The chain employs TRBV4-3 and TRBJ2-3; 7 bases fit TRBD2. The CDR3 runs to 17 residues. The germline V gene encodes CDR1 LGHNA and CDR2 YSLEER. V lost 0 bases to trimming and J lost 8 bases; unmatched junction nucleotides: 14.

This clone has a single count. The chain recombines TRBV11-2 with TRBJ2-1; D is ambiguous. The CDR3 sequence is 15 residues long. Trimming took off 5 bases at V and 2 bases at J, with 13 bases between the two ends. Germline V lookup: CDR1 SGHAT, CDR2 FQNNGV. CDR3 sequence: CASSPNSLAYNEQFF. In DNA, the CDR3 is TGTGCCAGCAGCCCTAACAGCCTTGCCTACAATGAGCAGTTCTTC.

The rearrangement links TRBV5-3 to TRBJ2-7, with 10 bases matching TRBD1. TRBV5-3 is an ORF, and what it does is uncertain. This CDR3 spans 15 amino acids. V shed 5 bases, J shed 3 bases, and the junction held 8 bases outside the gene matches. This CDR3 reads CARRRPGQGYYEQYF. Written as DNA, the CDR3 is TGTGCCAGAAGACGACCGGGACAGGGGTACTACGAGCAGTACTTC.

The chain couples TRBV29-1 to TRBJ2-3; D gene uncertain. This CDR3 has 12 residues. The germline V gene encodes CDR1 SQVTM and CDR2 ANQGSEA. V was clipped by 0 bases and J by 2 bases, with 3 bases between them. This chain's CDR3 is CSVEDATDTQYF. CDR3 bases: TGCAGCGTTGAAGACGCCACAGATACGCAGTATTTT.

The gene calls are TRBV6-4 and TRBJ2-3; TRBD2 matches 10 bases. CDR3 length equals 14 residues. The V gene end was trimmed by 6 bases and the J gene end by 6 bases; junction bases not matched to a gene: 6. The germline gives CDR1 MRHNA, CDR2 SNTAGT. CDR3 region: CASRAGTSVDTQYF. The CDR3 bases are TGTGCCAGCAGGGCCGGGACTAGCGTTGATACGCAGTATTTT.

The V call is TRBV15, the J call TRBJ2-7; D possibly corresponds to TRBD1 (6 bases). The CDR3 is 13 amino acids. V was trimmed by 8 bases and J by 2 bases, leaving 13 bases between them. Germline V gene data show CDR1 as LNHNV and CDR2 as YYDKDF (reference sequence). This chain's CDR3 is CATQETGTYEQYF. In DNA form, the CDR3 reads TGTGCCACCCAAGAGACAGGAACCTACGAGCAGTACTTC.

The rearrangement uses TRBV5-1 and TRBJ2-5; D is unclear. The CDR3 covers 17 residues. Trimming removed 0 bases at V and 2 bases at J, with 17 bases between. Germline CDR1 and CDR2: SGHRS and YFSETQ. The CDR3 nucleotides are TGCGCCAGCAGCTTGGAGTGGACGGAAGAGAAGCAAGAGACCCAGTACTTC. Encoded protein: CASSLEWTEEKQETQYF. The full variable domain, completed using reference TRBV5-1 and TRBJ2-5, is KAGVTQTPRYLIKTRGQQVTLSCSPISGHRSVSWYQQTPGQGLQFLFEYFSETQRNKGNFPGRFSGRQFSNSRSEMNVSTLELGDSALYLCASSLEWTEEKQETQYFGPGTRLLVL.

This rearrangement joins TRBV5-1 to TRBJ2-3; 10 nucleotides align to TRBD2. Germline V gene data show CDR1 as SGHRS and CDR2 as YFSETQ. The CDR3 contains 18 residues. V lost 0 bases to trimming and J lost 0 bases; unmatched junction nucleotides: 7. The CDR3, as DNA: TGCGCCAGCAGCTTGGACCGGCGACTAGCGGGCAGCACAGATACGCAGTATTTT. Protein sequence: CASSLDRRLAGSTDTQYF.

The chain employs TRBV25-1 and TRBJ2-4, with 7 bases aligning to TRBD2. CDR1 is MGHDK and CDR2 is SYGVNS in the germline V gene. This CDR3 region has 15 residues. With V trimmed by 5 bases and J by 8 bases, 12 bases remained unmatched. The CDR3 sequence: CASSLSGRDQDIQYF. DNA of the CDR3: TGTGCCAGCAGTCTATCGGGGAGGGATCAGGACATTCAGTACTTC. Full variable domain (remainder filled in from reference TRBV25-1 and TRBJ2-4): EADIYQTPRYLVIGTGKKITLECSQTMGHDKMYWYQQDPGMELHLIHYSYGVNSTEKGDLSSESTVSRIRTEHFPLTLESARPSHTSQYLCASSLSGRDQDIQYFGAGTRLSVL.

V usage is TRBV4-2 and J usage is TRBJ2-1; D remains unclear. The CDR3 is 15 residues long. The germline V gene has CDR1 LGHNA and CDR2 YNFKEQ. Trimming left V 0 bases short and J 3 bases short, with 9 bases between. DNA for the CDR3: TGTGCCAGCAGCCAAGATTTAGCCCTCTACAATGAGCAGTTCTTC. It specifies CASSQDLALYNEQFF.

V is TRBV19 and J is TRBJ2-6; 7 positions match TRBD2. With V trimmed by 3 bases and J by 2 bases, 1 base remained unmatched. Germline loops: CDR1 LNHDA, CDR2 SQIVND (reference sequence). This CDR3 comprises 15 residues. The CDR3: CASSILAAGANVLTF. The CDR3 DNA is TGTGCCAGTAGTATCCTAGCGGCTGGGGCCAACGTCCTGACTTTC.

The chain recombines TRBV5-4 with TRBJ2-3; the D is unclear. Germline-derived CDR1 and CDR2 are SGHNT and YYREEE (reference sequence). Trimming took off 4 bases at V and 4 bases at J, with 4 bases between the two ends. The CDR3 consists of 11 residues. Here the CDR3 reads CASSQSDTQYF. The CDR3 nucleotides read TGTGCCAGCAGCCAATCAGATACGCAGTATTTT.

The rearrangement joins TRBV7-2 to TRBJ1-3; D unclear. Germline loops: CDR1 SGHTA, CDR2 FQGNSA. This CDR3 contains 13 residues. Trimming removed 5 bases at V and 3 bases at J, with 8 bases between. CDR3 coding DNA: TGTGCCAGCAGCGCAGTGGGTGGAAACACCATATATTTT. Amino acids: CASSAVGGNTIYF.

The gene calls are TRBV7-9 and TRBJ2-7, with 7 nucleotides matching TRBD1. This CDR3 has 15 amino acids. From germline, CDR1 is SEHNR and CDR2 FQNEAQ (reference sequence). V shed 2 bases, J shed 2 bases, and the junction held 6 bases outside the gene matches. The CDR3 region has the DNA TGTGCCAGCAGCTTATCGGGACAGTGGGCCTACGAGCAGTACTTC. It specifies CASSLSGQWAYEQYF.